The next 6 T cell receptor beta chains were all read from a single sample in a study of OX40 agonist ivuxolimab in advanced cancers. Using immunoSEQ multiplex PCR, the repertoire was profiled, and TCRdb retains in-frame clones only, with some absent. The table shows 70,000 or so clones, with roughly 81% occurring only once. The source material was CD4+ or CD8+ T cells sorted from blood, sampled in a trial of the OX40 agonist ivuxolimab. The receptor source for this set is an adult with an advanced solid tumor such as melanoma, head and neck, liver or kidney cancer.

In the case of this clone: This same CDR3 is encoded by further DNA sequences in the sample. V and J are TRBV7-2 and TRBJ2-1; perhaps TRBD2 as D (6 bases). CDR1 SGHTA and CDR2 FQGNSA come from the germline V gene. Trimming pared 1 base from V and 4 bases from J, leaving 11 bases between. The CDR3 runs to 15 residues. The CDR3 DNA follows: TGTGCCAGCAGCTTAGACGGGAGTAGGTACAATGAGCAGTTCTTC. Its protein is CASSLDGSRYNEQFF.

The V call is TRBV2, the J call TRBJ1-6; D is uncertain. Trimming stripped 7 bases from V and 7 bases from J, with 8 bases between. The length of the CDR3 is 12 residues. Germline V CDR1 and CDR2: SNHLY, FYNNEI. The CDR3 coding sequence is TGTGCCAGCATGATGGGGAATTCACCCCTCCACTTT. As protein: CASMMGNSPLHF.

The chain carries TRBV28 and TRBJ2-7; 15 positions match TRBD2. CDR3 size: 15 residues. Trimming at V came to 2 bases and at J to 7 bases, leaving 3 bases not matched to a gene. Germline assignment: CDR1 MDHEN and CDR2 SYDVKM. The CDR3 is CASSLRTSGRAEQYF. DNA for the CDR3: TGTGCCAGCAGTTTAAGGACTAGCGGGAGGGCGGAGCAGTACTTC.

In its sample, this clone was seen once. V and J are TRBV7-2 and TRBJ2-3; 7 bases fit TRBD1. Trimming removed 2 bases from V and 2 bases from J; junction bases left unmatched: 10. CDR1 SGHTA and CDR2 FQGNSA come from the germline V gene. The CDR3 extends over 17 amino acids. The DNA of the CDR3 is TGTGCCAGCAGCTTATCCCCAGGGGGTCTTAACACAGATACGCAGTATTTT. Protein sequence: CASSLSPGGLNTDTQYF.

The chain couples TRBV4-1 to TRBJ2-5, with D perhaps TRBD2 (6 bases). The CDR3 length is 15 residues. Germline CDR1 MGHRA, CDR2 YSYEKL. Trimming took 0 bases from V and 5 from J, leaving 13 bases between them. The CDR3 DNA is TGCGCCAGCAGCCAAGAGCTAGAGCGGGCGGAGACCCAGTACTTC. It yields the protein CASSQELERAETQYF.

The chain is built from TRBV7-6 and TRBJ2-2, with D uncertain. The CDR3 is 12 residues long. Trimming stripped 3 bases from V and 4 bases from J, with 3 bases between. Germline CDR1 and CDR2: SGHVS and FNYEAQ. The CDR3 loop is CASSFTTGELFF. CDR3 nucleotide sequence: TGTGCCAGCAGCTTCACCACCGGGGAGCTGTTTTTT.